The T cell receptor (beta chain) described here comes from a study of CD8+CD57+ T cells in acquired aplastic anemia. CDR3 and TCR beta VDJ profiling relied on genomic DNA as the template. MiXCR, run by TCRdb on the reads, gives a single entry per CDR3 protein. The sample has 55,000 to 60,000 distinct CDR3 sequences, around 50% seen once. Patients chosen for sequencing had shown CD8+CD57+ cell expansion by flow cytometry. V was clipped by 5 bases and J by 4 bases, with 10 bases between them. The CDR3 totals 13 residues. Germline loops: CDR1 LGHDT, CDR2 YNNKEL (reference sequence). This clonotype was found many times.

The origin of this receptor is a human donor with aplastic anemia. Sequenced material: sorted CD4+, CD8+, or CD8+CD57+ T cells (not recorded which) from PBMCs. The rearrangement uses TRBV3-1 and TRBJ2-3; D unresolved. The DNA of the CDR3 is TGTGCCAGCAGCGAGCCTAGGGCAGATACGCAGTATTTT. Translation: CASSEPRADTQYF.